This TCR beta chain was profiled in a study of CD8+ T cells in alopecia areata. This clone was observed a few times. Treatment indicated: oral pan-JAK inhibitor, 5-10 mg twice daily. RNA, once extracted, was reverse transcribed into cDNA for use as the sequencing template. Repertoires were generated with immunoSEQ multiplex PCR, while TCRdb's copy carries only in-frame clones and drops some. This table holds about 210,000 clones, approximately 40% found once. The sequencing here drew on CD4+ T cells sorted from blood, taken at roughly week 36, from a patient treated with tofacitinib. The clonotype was recovered from a human donor with alopecia areata.

This CDR3 reads CASSGGGRAPDTQYF. CDR3 DNA sequence: TGTGCCAGCAGCGGCGGCGGGAGGGCCCCAGATACGCAGTATTTT. The chain carries TRBV9 and TRBJ2-3; 9 nucleotides align to TRBD2. Trimming cost V 3 bases and J 4 bases; bases outside gene matches: 6. The germline V gene has CDR1 SGDLS and CDR2 YYNGEE. The CDR3 sequence is 15 residues long.